This T cell receptor (beta chain) appears in the sequencing data of a study of cytomegalovirus exposure and HLA in healthy donors. Study observations and caveats: Reportedly, TCR beta sequences accurately predicted HLA-A and HLA-B alleles in most subjects. Rarity characterized most TCR sequences, yet some public TCRs appeared in many donors.

In the PCR, 60 Vbeta and 13 Jbeta primers were used. Here immunoSEQ multiplex PCR was the method, and the copy in TCRdb shows in-frame clones only, minus some. The sample contains around 63,000 clones, around 75% of which appear only once. A word on this clone: What it binds is not known.

This CDR3 comprises 15 residues. Per the germline V gene, CDR1 is ENHRY and CDR2 is SYGVKD. With V trimmed by 3 bases and J by 7 bases, 6 bases remained unmatched. The J gene is TRBJ2-1, the V gene TRBV10-3, with 10 nucleotides matching TRBD2. The origin of this receptor is a man in his sixties in good health and CMV-seropositive. What was sequenced was PBMCs. DNA for the CDR3: TGTGCCATCAGTGAACAGCGGGAGGGCCCAAATGAGCAGTTCTTC. It codes for CAISEQREGPNEQFF.